This TCR beta chain was obtained from a study of siplizumab effects on memory and regulatory T cells. Assaying covered 100,000 or so TCR templates per sample. Measured with immunoSEQ multiplex PCR; TCRdb has only the in-frame clones, and not every one. Of over 80,000 clones listed, about 95% are singletons. V was pared by 1 base and J by 7 bases, with 11 bases of the junction left unmatched. The CDR3 length is 17 residues. Germline CDR1 is GTSNPN and CDR2 is SVGIG (reference sequence). Study results and limitations: Fewer alloreactive sequences mapped to unstimulated CD4+ memory cells under siplizumab.

On this clone itself: What it binds is not known.

The TCR originated in a human donor in good health. What was sequenced was non-Treg CD4+ T cells sorted from blood. This chain connects TRBV30 to TRBJ2-1; 12 bases match TRBD2. The DNA of the CDR3 is TGTGCCTGGAGTGGACTGAAACTAGCGGGAGGTATGAATGAGCAGTTCTTC. Protein product: CAWSGLKLAGGMNEQFF.